The present T cell receptor (beta chain) was sequenced within a study of CD8 T cells in ankylosing spondylitis. CDR3 length equals 14 residues. Germline V gives CDR1 LGHNA, CDR2 YSLEER. V was pared by 4 bases and J by 5 bases, with 14 bases between. About this clonotype: As yet, its antigen is unknown.

Study findings and constraints: From matched ankylosing spondylitis synovial fluid, disease-linked clones were reportedly recovered at significantly enriched levels. Ankylosing spondylitis blood appeared to carry a characteristic TCR beta motif of roughly eight highly homologous variants. With a CD8+ phenotype, disease-linked clones were relatively rare in peripheral blood.

Quantitative barcoded 5'-RACE was used to prepare TCR beta libraries. TCRdb recomputed calls from the 5' RACE reads with MiXCR, one row per CDR3 protein. The sample holds about 800,000 distinct CDR3 sequences, approximately 12% seen once. The sequence was collected from a male donor with ankylosing spondylitis. This rearrangement joins TRBV4-3 to TRBJ1-2; a weak D match, TRBD1 (6 bases). Sequencing was done on a sample of blood, either unsorted or a sorted T cell fraction (not recorded which). Written as DNA, the CDR3 is TGCGCCAGCAGCCGAACCGGGACACCTTATGGCTACACCTTC. Protein product: CASSRTGTPYGYTF.